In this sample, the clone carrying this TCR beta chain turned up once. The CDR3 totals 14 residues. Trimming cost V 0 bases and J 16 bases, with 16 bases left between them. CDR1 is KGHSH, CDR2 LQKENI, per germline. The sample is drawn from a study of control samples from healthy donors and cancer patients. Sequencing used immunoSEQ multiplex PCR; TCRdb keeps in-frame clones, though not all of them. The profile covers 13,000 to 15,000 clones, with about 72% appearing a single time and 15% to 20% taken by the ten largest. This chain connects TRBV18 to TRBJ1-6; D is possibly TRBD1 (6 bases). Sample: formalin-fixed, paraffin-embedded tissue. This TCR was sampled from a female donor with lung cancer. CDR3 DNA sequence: TGTGCCAGCTCACCACCGAGCGGGGGCGGAATTCTCCACTTT. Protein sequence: CASSPPSGGGILHF.